The present entry profiles one T cell receptor beta chain with its context. What it binds is unknown. Individual cDNA molecules were tagged with unique molecular identifiers. MiXCR was run by TCRdb on the 5' RACE reads, yielding one entry per CDR3 protein. Here the sample spans about 79,000 distinct CDR3 sequences, approximately 13% being singletons. This CDR3 contains 11 residues. Germline V gives CDR1 MDHEN, CDR2 SYDVKM. The ends were cut back, 6 bases at V and 5 bases at J, with 4 bases in the middle. This record belongs to a study of early T cells in non-severe SARS-CoV-2 infection. Overall study results and limits: Database matching using VDJdb favored anti-spike CD8 responses, with private and CD4 specificities left missing.

This rearrangement joins TRBV28 to TRBJ1-4; D is ambiguous. This sequence was found in an adult who was a healthcare worker with PCR-confirmed SARS-CoV-2 infection or an uninfected control (not recorded which). Sequenced input: whole blood. The CDR3 sequence: CASRTNEKLFF. CDR3 bases: TGTGCCAGCAGGACCAATGAAAAACTGTTTTTT.